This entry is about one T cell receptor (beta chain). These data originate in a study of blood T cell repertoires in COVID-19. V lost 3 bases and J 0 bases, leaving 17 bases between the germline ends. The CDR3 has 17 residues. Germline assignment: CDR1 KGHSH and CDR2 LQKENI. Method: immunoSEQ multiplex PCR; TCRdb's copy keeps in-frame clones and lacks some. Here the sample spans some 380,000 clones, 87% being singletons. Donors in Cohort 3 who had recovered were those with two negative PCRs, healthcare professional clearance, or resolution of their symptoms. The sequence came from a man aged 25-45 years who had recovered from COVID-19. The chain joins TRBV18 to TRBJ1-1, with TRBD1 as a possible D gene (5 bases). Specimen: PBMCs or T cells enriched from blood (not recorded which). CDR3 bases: TGTGCCAGCTCACCCCGTGGGGCCCATACAGTGAACACTGAAGCTTTCTTT. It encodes CASSPRGAHTVNTEAFF.